What follows is one TCR beta chain and its context. It has no known antigen specificity. Base qualities are not at hand, and no much larger clone is one base apart. Using the deep immunoSEQ assay, TCR CDR3 regions were amplified from genomic DNA by multiplex PCR. Extracted genomic DNA from each cell subset was spread evenly across all wells of several immunoSEQ 96-well plates, with each plate serving as a replicate. Each replicate PCR for unsorted PBMC received about 300 ng genomic DNA, equal to tens of thousands of T cell genomes. Ten immunoSEQ deep assay plates were used to sequence unsorted PBMC genomic DNA. The purified libraries were quantified using a Qubit 3.0 fluorometer, sized with a Bioanalyzer 2100, and then quantified again using the KAPA Library Quantification kit. Every immunoSEQ 96-well plate was sequenced on a separate single-read 150-cycle Illumina NextSeq 550 flow cell. The authors' analysis ran thus. Because the immunoSEQ output held only junctional sequences and lacked quality scores, the filtering could not match the filtering applied to full-length reads. To assign V/J genes and CDR3, sequences were annotated using PyIR, a Python wrapper for IgBLAST v1.9, with IMGT germline references. Any read was removed if the V/J assignment was weak (E-value above 1e-6), the CDR3 was missing, or the read contained stop codons, out-of-frame junctions, or ambiguous translated residues. A V3J clonotype was defined by an identical inferred V gene, J gene, and CDR3 amino acid sequence. Percentage overlap between repertoires was computed as shared unique clonotypes divided by the size of the smaller repertoire. Three approaches were used to assess repertoire richness: RTK rarefaction, the Chao1 estimator, and Recon v2.1 estimates of unobserved clonotypes. TCRdb holds this immuneACCESS table with in-frame rearrangements only. Some clones are missing; in checked studies, unresolved V genes explain under half, and the rest has no known cause. Clonal size and the V and J genes are those of that table, whereas D and trimming came from the DNA. The sample records roughly 480,000 clones, 70% to 85% of which are singletons. Over 9.5% of the sample rests with the top ten.

The donors were healthy, HIV-negative adults with no recently reported acute infections or vaccinations. Only Caucasian adults living in Nashville, Tennessee, USA were represented among the donors. For unsorted samples, roughly 90 million PBMCs were counted, and genomic DNA was extracted using the QIAamp DNA Blood Mini kit. Blood was collected by leukapheresis, and PBMCs were isolated by Ficoll-Histopaque density gradient centrifugation and then cryopreserved in liquid nitrogen vapor phase. This sample is part of a study of shared clonotypes between healthy human individuals (dated by TCRdb to the early 2020s). Regarding the research as a whole: The cohort comprised a couple of women and a few men aged 18 to 49 years. The study deeply sequenced blood TCR repertoires of about 5 healthy adults to estimate repertoire size and the extent of clonotype sharing between individuals. Libraries were prepared and TCR repertoires were sequenced by different laboratories using diverse techniques, in order to increase sequencing depth and limit assay-specific biases. Leukapheresis yielded between about 0.9 and 8.9 billion PBMCs per donor.

Broader findings and caveats from the paper: The small number of donors limited the genetic and exposure-history diversity represented. Pairwise subsampling led to the expectation that sequencing depth would affect the degree of clonotype sharing among donors. Sampling was restricted to blood, and TCR repertoires in tissue are likely to differ from TCR repertoires in blood.

The receptor was derived from a woman aged 40 to 50 in good health. Some clones in this sample may be carry-over from other donors' samples. The sample was PBMCs.

The CDR3 reads CASSQAGVGGTQYF. The nucleotide sequence is TGTGCCAGCAGCCAAGCCGGGGTCGGAGGGACCCAGTACTTC. The V and J genes are TRBV14 and TRBJ2-5; the best D guess is TRBD2, with 5 bases matching. The junction carries 13 bases between V and J, which are trimmed by 1 base and 7 bases respectively. Based on the germline V gene, the CDR1 and CDR2 sequences are SGHDN and FVKESK. The CDR3 has 14 amino acids, counting the end cysteine and phenylalanine. Just the 42-base CDR3 DNA is kept, in frame starting at base 1. The reference TRBV14 and TRBJ2-5 proteins fill in what lies around the CDR3, so the full variable domain reads EAGVTQFPSHSVIEKGQTVTLRCDPISGHDNLYWYRRVMGKEIKFLLHFVKESKQDESGMPNNRFLAERTGGTYSTLKVQPAELEDSGVYFCASSQAGVGGTQYFGPGTRLLVL.